Shown below are 24 T cell receptor beta chains from a single sample sequenced in a study of blood T cell dynamics during melanoma immunotherapy. This sample's time point: pre-treatment baseline. Libraries were prepared by immunoSEQ multiplex PCR; TCRdb keeps only in-frame clonotypes and omits some of them. The sample lists over 10,000 clones; about 92% were seen once. This material consisted of effector memory CD8+ T cells from blood, taken from a patient treated with checkpoint blockade. The receptors stem from a human donor with melanoma.

The chain recombines TRBV4-3 with TRBJ1-1; 11 nucleotides agree with TRBD1. Germline V gene data show CDR1 as LGHNA and CDR2 as YSLEER. This CDR3 is 15 amino acids long. V lost 0 bases to trimming and J lost 4 bases; unmatched junction nucleotides: 1. The CDR3, as DNA: TGCGCCAGCAGCCAAGACGGACAGGGGGCCACTGAAGCTTTCTTT. Amino acids: CASSQDGQGATEAFF.

The chain employs TRBV27 and TRBJ1-2; tentatively, D is TRBD1 (6 bases). The ends were cut back, 8 bases at V and 0 bases at J, with 28 bases in the middle. This CDR3 contains 19 residues. Germline V gives CDR1 MNHEY, CDR2 SMNVEV (reference sequence). The CDR3 loop reads CASGGGVPTSSLSNYGYTF. The CDR3 nucleotides are TGTGCCAGCGGGGGCGGGGTACCCACCTCGTCGTTATCTAACTATGGCTACACCTTC.

The CDR3 DNA reads TGCGCCAGCAGCCAAAACAAGGGGGGCACTGAAGCTTTCTTT. Translation: CASSQNKGGTEAFF. The V call is TRBV4-1, the J call TRBJ1-1; possibly TRBD1 for D (6 bases). Per germline, CDR1 MGHRA and CDR2 YSYEKL. This CDR3 comprises 14 residues. Trimming took 2 bases from V and 4 from J, leaving 11 bases between them.

The chain uses TRBV14 and TRBJ1-2, with a tentative D call TRBD1 (5 bases). Germline lookup yields CDR1 SGHDN and CDR2 FVKESK. The CDR3 contains 15 residues. Between the trimmed V and J ends, which lost 1 base and 8 bases, there was a span of 17 bases. The CDR3 protein is CASSQVMLGDGGYTF. The CDR3 bases are TGTGCCAGCAGCCAAGTAATGTTAGGGGATGGAGGCTACACCTTC. Full variable domain (rest looked up from reference TRBV14 and TRBJ1-2): EAGVTQFPSHSVIEKGQTVTLRCDPISGHDNLYWYRRVMGKEIKFLLHFVKESKQDESGMPNNRFLAERTGGTYSTLKVQPAELEDSGVYFCASSQVMLGDGGYTFGSGTRLTVV.

Here the CDR3 reads CASSSGGGGPQHF. CDR3 in DNA: TGCGCCAGCAGCTCCGGGGGCGGCGGGCCCCAGCATTTT. The rearrangement joins TRBV5-1 to TRBJ1-5, with a weak D call TRBD1 (6 bases). V dropped 3 bases and J dropped 9 bases, with 13 bases sitting between them. In germline, CDR1 is SGHRS, CDR2 YFSETQ. The CDR3 covers 13 residues.

The rearrangement joins TRBV15 to TRBJ1-1; 8 bases align to TRBD1. J was trimmed by 5 bases and V by 1 base; bases with no gene match: 12. Per the germline V gene, CDR1 is LNHNV and CDR2 is YYDKDF (reference sequence). CDR3 length: 17 amino acids. This chain's CDR3 is CATSRVGRGQGETEAFF. DNA for the CDR3: TGTGCCACCAGCAGAGTGGGCAGGGGGCAGGGAGAGACTGAAGCTTTCTTT. Full variable domain (missing parts from reference TRBV15 and TRBJ1-1): DAMVIQNPRYQVTQFGKPVTLSCSQTLNHNVMYWYQQKSSQAPKLLFHYYDKDFNNEADTPDNFQSRRPNTSFCFLDIRSPGLGDTAMYLCATSRVGRGQGETEAFFGQGTRLTVV.

The chain links TRBV5-4 to TRBJ1-1; D remains unclear. The germline V and J ends were trimmed by 2 bases and 4 bases, with 6 bases remaining between them. Per the germline V gene, CDR1 is SGHNT and CDR2 is YYREEE (reference sequence). The CDR3 has 12 residues. The CDR3 sequence is CASSFGSTEAFF. CDR3 coding DNA: TGTGCCAGCAGCTTCGGGAGCACTGAAGCTTTCTTT.

The rearrangement uses TRBV19 and TRBJ2-1; TRBD2 is a possible D gene (5 bases). The germline CDR1 and CDR2 sequences are LNHDA and SQIVND (reference sequence). This CDR3 is 13 amino acids long. V was cut by 3 bases and J by 5 bases, with 8 bases left in between. This CDR3 is CASSISGDNEQFF. The CDR3 DNA reads as TGTGCCAGTAGTATTTCCGGGGACAATGAGCAGTTCTTC.

V is TRBV19 and J is TRBJ1-2; 8 bases are shared with TRBD1. This CDR3 spans 13 amino acids. Germline V gene sequence: CDR1 LNHDA, CDR2 SQIVND (reference sequence). The ends lost 3 bases at V and 6 bases at J; junction bases unmatched: 3. The CDR3 protein is CASSMGQADGYTF. CDR3 nucleotide sequence: TGTGCCAGTAGTATGGGACAGGCGGATGGCTACACCTTC. The full variable domain, rest sourced from reference TRBV19 and TRBJ1-2, is DGGITQSPKYLFRKEGQNVTLSCEQNLNHDAMYWYRQDPGQGLRLIYYSQIVNDFQKGDIAEGYSVSREKKESFPLTVTSAQKNPTAFYLCASSMGQADGYTFGSGTRLTVV.

The chain carries TRBV7-9 and TRBJ2-7; 8 bases are a match to TRBD1. J gave up 6 bases and V 5 bases, and 6 bases lay outside the gene matches. The germline gives CDR1 SEHNR, CDR2 FQNEAQ (reference sequence). The CDR3 runs to 13 residues. Here the CDR3 DNA reads TGTGCCAGCAGCGGACAGGGAGTACGCGAGCAGTACTTC. Protein: CASSGQGVREQYF.

The chain recombines TRBV28 with TRBJ1-4; D remains unclear. The CDR3 has 15 amino acids. CDR1 and CDR2 from the germline V gene are MDHEN and SYDVKM. Deletions cut 3 bases from V and 4 bases from J, with 12 bases between. The CDR3 DNA follows: TGTGCCAGCAGTTTCTTCCGGGCCGATAATGAAAAACTGTTTTTT. This sequence encodes CASSFFRADNEKLFF.

The chain combines TRBV27 with TRBJ2-7; D is perhaps TRBD1 (6 bases). V lost 4 bases to trimming and J lost 5 bases, with 21 bases between them. Germline CDR1 is MNHEY and CDR2 is SMNVEV (reference sequence). The length of the CDR3 is 16 residues. CDR3 residues: CASSSSPRGVGNEQYF. The CDR3 region has the DNA TGTGCCAGCAGTTCCTCTCCCAGGGGAGTGGGGAACGAGCAGTACTTC.

The chain combines TRBV5-1 with TRBJ1-1; 8 bases match TRBD1. Germline V gene lookup returns CDR1 SGHRS and CDR2 YFSETQ. The CDR3 extends over 16 amino acids. V gave up 0 bases and J gave up 1 base; unmatched junction bases: 5. The CDR3 DNA follows: TGCGCCAGCAGCTTGGCGTCAGGGGGCGCGAACACTGAAGCTTTCTTT. Protein sequence: CASSLASGGANTEAFF.

V is TRBV27 and J is TRBJ2-2; 8 bases line up with TRBD1. This CDR3 comprises 14 residues. Germline trimming cut 10 bases from V and 1 base from J; bases unmatched to any gene: 5. Germline values: CDR1 MNHEY, CDR2 SMNVEV (reference sequence). The DNA for the CDR3 is TGTGCCACCTCGGACAGGGAGAACACCGGGGAGCTGTTTTTT. Residues: CATSDRENTGELFF.

The genes are TRBV29-1 and TRBJ2-6; no clear D. The ends were cut back, 4 bases at V and 2 bases at J, with 9 bases in the middle. CDR3 length: 14 amino acids. Germline V lookup: CDR1 SQVTM, CDR2 ANQGSEA. In DNA form, the CDR3 reads TGCAGCGTTGTATCGGCCACTGGGGCCAACGTCCTGACTTTC. As protein: CSVVSATGANVLTF.

The rearrangement joins TRBV7-9 to TRBJ2-3; D not resolved. In germline, CDR1 is SEHNR, CDR2 FQNEAQ (reference sequence). Trimming took 5 bases from V and 9 from J, leaving 3 bases between them. The CDR3 extends over 9 amino acids. This chain's CDR3 is CASSATQYF. DNA for the CDR3: TGTGCCAGCAGCGCCACGCAGTATTTT. Supplemented by reference TRBV7-9 and TRBJ2-3, the full variable domain reads DTGVSQNPRHKITKRGQNVTFRCDPISEHNRLYWYRQTLGQGPEFLTYFQNEAQLEKSRLLSDRFSAERPKGSFSTLEIQRTEQGDSAMYLCASSATQYFGPGTRLTVL.

CDR3: CASGFAPNTGELFF. The CDR3 DNA sequence: TGCGCCAGCGGATTTGCCCCGAACACCGGGGAGCTGTTTTTT. The rearrangement links TRBV10-1 to TRBJ2-2; no reliable D call. V dropped 8 bases and J dropped 0 bases, with 10 bases sitting between them. Germline V CDR1 and CDR2: WNHNN, SYGVQD (reference sequence). The CDR3 covers 14 residues.

The chain joins TRBV7-9 to TRBJ2-3; the D is unclear. V gave up 1 base and J gave up 5 bases, with 7 bases separating them. The CDR3 contains 13 residues. Germline lookup yields CDR1 SEHNR and CDR2 FQNEAQ (reference sequence). Here the CDR3 DNA reads TGTGCCAGCAGCTTAGTTTCCGTAGATACGCAGTATTTT. This encodes CASSLVSVDTQYF.

The chain is built from TRBV6-1 and TRBJ1-3; 8 nucleotides agree with TRBD1. CDR3 size: 16 residues. Looked up from germline, CDR1 is MNHNS and CDR2 is SASEGT. The V segment lost 3 bases and the J segment 2 bases; nucleotides outside the gene matches: 6. CDR3: CASSDGQGFTGNTIYF. In DNA, the CDR3 is TGTGCCAGCAGTGACGGACAGGGCTTTACTGGAAACACCATATATTTT.

This clone was observed once. V and J are TRBV5-1 and TRBJ1-1, with 7 bases fitting TRBD1. Germline CDR1 SGHRS, CDR2 YFSETQ. The CDR3 is 14 amino acids. With V trimmed by 0 bases and J by 1 base, 0 bases remained unmatched. CDR3 in amino acids: CASSLDRGNTEAFF. The CDR3 DNA reads TGCGCCAGCAGCTTGGACAGGGGGAACACTGAAGCTTTCTTT. Full variable domain (missing parts from reference TRBV5-1 and TRBJ1-1): KAGVTQTPRYLIKTRGQQVTLSCSPISGHRSVSWYQQTPGQGLQFLFEYFSETQRNKGNFPGRFSGRQFSNSRSEMNVSTLELGDSALYLCASSLDRGNTEAFFGQGTRLTVV.

The rearrangement joins TRBV27 to TRBJ2-1; 13 bases agree with TRBD2. The CDR3 spans 18 residues. The V gene's germline CDR1 is MNHEY and CDR2 SMNVEV (reference sequence). J gave up 8 bases and V 10 bases, and 20 bases lay outside the gene matches. The CDR3 protein is CATAFRLAGGAKVDEQFF. For the CDR3, the DNA is TGTGCCACAGCCTTCAGACTAGCGGGAGGAGCAAAAGTCGATGAGCAGTTCTTC.

With regard to this clone: One junction end disagrees with the germline gene, perhaps due to a read error. The chain joins TRBV19 to TRBJ2-7; either TRBD1 or TRBD2 may fit D (5 bases each). The germline gives CDR1 LNHDA, CDR2 SQIVND (reference sequence). The CDR3 spans 14 residues. The CDR3 reads CASSLEQGAYEQYF. The CDR3 DNA sequence: TGTGCCAGTAGTTTAGAGCAGGGAGCCTACGAGCAGTACTTC.

V is TRBV11-3 and J is TRBJ2-2; D remains ambiguous. Germline V gives CDR1 SGHNT, CDR2 YENEEA. This CDR3 spans 13 amino acids. V lost 5 bases to trimming and J lost 0 bases, with 4 bases between them. CDR3 nucleotide sequence: TGTGCCAGCAGCGATTCGAACACCGGGGAGCTGTTTTTT. Amino acid sequence: CASSDSNTGELFF.

The rearrangement joins TRBV29-1 to TRBJ2-7, with D possibly being TRBD2 (7 bases). Germline V CDR1 and CDR2: SQVTM, ANQGSEA. Trimming took 6 bases from V and 7 from J, leaving 16 bases between them. The CDR3 has 12 amino acids. The CDR3 nucleotides read TGCAGCGTAACGGCGGGGGCGGGGGAGCAGTACTTC. This gives the protein CSVTAGAGEQYF.